This T cell receptor beta chain was captured by sequencing in a study of blood T cell repertoires in COVID-19. Study summary: COVID-19 samples from acute and convalescent phases originated in the United States, Italy and Spain. Sources were T cells, B-cell-depleted T cells, or PBMCs; the material itself was cDNA or gDNA.

Source study methods: For nucleated cells, counts were estimated from reference gene primer amplification. TCRdb's copy holds only in-frame clones and misses some; the assay was immunoSEQ multiplex PCR. V and J calls and clone size are those listed in that table; D and trimming were worked out from the DNA. The table lists approximately 250,000 clones, 70% to 90% of them singletons. The ends lost 8 bases at V and 11 bases at J; junction bases unmatched: 9. The CDR3 totals 13 residues. Per germline, CDR1 MNHEY and CDR2 SMNVEV (reference sequence). This clonotype originated in a young man with active or convalescent COVID-19. Sequencing used peripheral blood. J is TRBJ1-6 and V is TRBV27; the match to TRBD1 covers 7 bases. This CDR3 is CASRWTGDTPLHF. The CDR3 DNA follows: TGTGCCAGCCGGTGGACAGGTGATACACCCCTCCACTTT.